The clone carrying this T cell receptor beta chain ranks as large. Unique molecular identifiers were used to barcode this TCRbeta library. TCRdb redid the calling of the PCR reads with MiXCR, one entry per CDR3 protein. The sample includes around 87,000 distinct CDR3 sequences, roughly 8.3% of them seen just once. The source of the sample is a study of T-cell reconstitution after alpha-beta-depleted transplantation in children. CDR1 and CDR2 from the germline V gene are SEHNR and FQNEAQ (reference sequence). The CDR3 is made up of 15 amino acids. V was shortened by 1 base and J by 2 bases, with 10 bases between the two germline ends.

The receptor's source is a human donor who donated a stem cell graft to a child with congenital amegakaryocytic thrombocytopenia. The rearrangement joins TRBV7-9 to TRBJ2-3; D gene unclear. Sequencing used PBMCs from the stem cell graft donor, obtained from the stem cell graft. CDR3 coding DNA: TGTGCCAGCAGCTTAGGTTGGAGTTCCACAGATACGCAGTATTTT. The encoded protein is CASSLGWSSTDTQYF.